This T cell receptor (beta chain) was recorded in a study of T cell responses to AZD1222 COVID-19 vaccine. Findings of the study overall: Spike-specific TCR breadth and depth both grew after two AZD1222 doses.

Concerning this clone: Its target is not known.

Libraries were prepared by immunoSEQ multiplex PCR; TCRdb keeps only in-frame clonotypes and omits some of them. Found here are under 150,000 clones, 88% of them singletons; the top ten hold around 5%. The sample was peripheral blood, taken 28 days after the second AZD1222 dose. The clonotype comes from an adult who received the AZD1222 COVID-19 vaccine.

For the CDR3, the DNA is TGTGCCAGCAGCCAAGATGGCGGGAGTTTCCCCAATGAGCAGTTCTTC. Translating gives CASSQDGGSFPNEQFF. The chain is built from TRBV4-2 and TRBJ2-1; TRBD2 aligns across 7 bases. The germline CDR1 and CDR2 sequences are LGHNA and YNFKEQ. The CDR3 runs 16 residues. V trimming: 0 bases; J trimming: 6 bases; junction bases outside the gene matches: 8.